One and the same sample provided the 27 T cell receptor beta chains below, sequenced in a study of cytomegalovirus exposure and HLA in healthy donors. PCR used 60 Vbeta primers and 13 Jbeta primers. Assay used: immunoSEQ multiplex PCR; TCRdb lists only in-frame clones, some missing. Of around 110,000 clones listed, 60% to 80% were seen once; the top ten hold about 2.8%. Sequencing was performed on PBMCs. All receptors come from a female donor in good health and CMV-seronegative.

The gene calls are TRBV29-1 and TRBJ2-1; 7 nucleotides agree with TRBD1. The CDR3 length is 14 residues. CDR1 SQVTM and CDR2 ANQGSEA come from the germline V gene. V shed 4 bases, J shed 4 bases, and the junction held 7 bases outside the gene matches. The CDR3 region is CSVVYRGLYNEQFF. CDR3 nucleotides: TGCAGCGTTGTATACAGGGGTCTATACAATGAGCAGTTCTTC.

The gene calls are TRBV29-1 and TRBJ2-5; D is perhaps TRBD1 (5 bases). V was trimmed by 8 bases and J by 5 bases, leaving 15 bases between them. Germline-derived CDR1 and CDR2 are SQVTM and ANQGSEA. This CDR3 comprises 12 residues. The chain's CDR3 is CSSDTLGETQYF. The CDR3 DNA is TGCAGCTCGGACACCCTTGGGGAGACCCAGTACTTC.

The CDR3 here is CASSPLSGRGETQYF. The CDR3 bases are TGTGCCAGCAGCCCTCTGTCGGGGAGGGGGGAGACCCAGTACTTC. The J gene is TRBJ2-5, the V gene TRBV9; tentatively, D is TRBD2 (7 bases). Per the germline V gene, CDR1 is SGDLS and CDR2 is YYNGEE. This CDR3 contains 15 residues. The V and J ends lost 4 bases and 5 bases respectively, with 18 bases between them.

DNA of the CDR3: TGTGCCAGCAGCGGGACGAACACCGGGGAGCTGTTTTTT. Its translation is CASSGTNTGELFF. V gene TRBV2 combines with J gene TRBJ2-2; the D gene is possibly TRBD2 (5 bases). CDR3 length: 13 residues. CDR1 SNHLY and CDR2 FYNNEI come from the germline V gene. The ends were cut back, 6 bases at V and 0 bases at J, with 5 bases in the middle.

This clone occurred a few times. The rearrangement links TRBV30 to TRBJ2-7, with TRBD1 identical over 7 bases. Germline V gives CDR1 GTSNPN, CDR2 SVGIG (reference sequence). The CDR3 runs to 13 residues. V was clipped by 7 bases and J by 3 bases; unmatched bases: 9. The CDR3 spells CALRQGDFYEQYF. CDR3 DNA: TGTGCCTTGAGACAGGGCGACTTCTACGAGCAGTACTTC.

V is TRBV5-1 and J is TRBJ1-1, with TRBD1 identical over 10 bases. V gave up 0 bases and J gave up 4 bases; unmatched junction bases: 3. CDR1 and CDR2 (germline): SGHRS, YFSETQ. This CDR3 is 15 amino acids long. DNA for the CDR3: TGCGCCAGCAGCTTGGGGGGACAGGGGCGCACTGAAGCTTTCTTT. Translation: CASSLGGQGRTEAFF.

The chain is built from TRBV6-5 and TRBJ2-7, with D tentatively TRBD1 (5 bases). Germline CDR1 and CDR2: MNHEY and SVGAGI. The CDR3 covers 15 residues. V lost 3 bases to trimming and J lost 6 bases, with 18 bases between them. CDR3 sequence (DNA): TGTGCCAGCAGTTATAAAGAGGTAGGGGTCTCCGAGCAGTACTTC. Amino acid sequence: CASSYKEVGVSEQYF.

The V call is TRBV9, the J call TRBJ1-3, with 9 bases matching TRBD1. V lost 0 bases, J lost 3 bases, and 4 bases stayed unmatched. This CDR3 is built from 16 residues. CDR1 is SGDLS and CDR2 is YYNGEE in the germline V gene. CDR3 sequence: CASSVEDRGSGNTIYF. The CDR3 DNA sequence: TGTGCCAGCAGCGTAGAGGACAGGGGTAGTGGAAACACCATATATTTT.

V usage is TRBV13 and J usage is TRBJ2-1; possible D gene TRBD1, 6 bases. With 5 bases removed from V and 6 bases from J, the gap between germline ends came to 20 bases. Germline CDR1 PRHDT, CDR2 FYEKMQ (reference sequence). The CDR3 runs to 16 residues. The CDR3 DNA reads TGTGCCAGCAGCATGAGGACAGATGTATCCCTCAATGAGCAGTTCTTC. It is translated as CASSMRTDVSLNEQFF.

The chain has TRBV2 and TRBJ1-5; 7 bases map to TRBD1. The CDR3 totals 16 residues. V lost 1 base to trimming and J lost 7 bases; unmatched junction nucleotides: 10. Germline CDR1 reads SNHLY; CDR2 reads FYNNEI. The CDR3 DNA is TGTGCCAGCAGTGAAGAAGTGGACAGGTCCGGGCAGCCCCAGCATTTT. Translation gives CASSEEVDRSGQPQHF.

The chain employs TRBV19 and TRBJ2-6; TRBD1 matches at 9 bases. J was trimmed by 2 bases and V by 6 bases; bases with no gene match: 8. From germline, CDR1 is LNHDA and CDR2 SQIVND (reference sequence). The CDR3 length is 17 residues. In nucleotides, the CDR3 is TGTGCCAGTAGGTCCCGGGACAGGGTTGCTGGGGCCAACGTCCTGACTTTC. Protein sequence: CASRSRDRVAGANVLTF.

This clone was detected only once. CDR3 residues: CASSESGSVNTGELFF. The CDR3 DNA follows: TGTGCCAGCAGTGAAAGCGGGAGCGTGAACACCGGGGAGCTGTTTTTT. This chain connects TRBV6-1 to TRBJ2-2; 8 bases line up with TRBD2. Germline V CDR1 and CDR2: MNHNS, SASEGT. Trimming took 2 bases from V and 1 from J; bases not matched to a gene: 3. CDR3 length equals 16 residues.

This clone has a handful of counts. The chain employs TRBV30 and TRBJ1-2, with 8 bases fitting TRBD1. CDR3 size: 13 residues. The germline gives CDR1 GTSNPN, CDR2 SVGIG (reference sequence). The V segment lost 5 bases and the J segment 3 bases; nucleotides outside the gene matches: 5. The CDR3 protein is CAWGTGSYYGYTF. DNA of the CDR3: TGTGCCTGGGGGACAGGTTCTTACTATGGCTACACCTTC.

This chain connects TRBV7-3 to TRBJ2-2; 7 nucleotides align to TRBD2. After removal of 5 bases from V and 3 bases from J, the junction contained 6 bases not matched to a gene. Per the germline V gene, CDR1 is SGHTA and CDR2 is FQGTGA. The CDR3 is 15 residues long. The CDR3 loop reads CASSPSGLDTGELFF. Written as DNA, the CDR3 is TGTGCCAGCAGCCCTAGCGGTTTGGACACCGGGGAGCTGTTTTTT.

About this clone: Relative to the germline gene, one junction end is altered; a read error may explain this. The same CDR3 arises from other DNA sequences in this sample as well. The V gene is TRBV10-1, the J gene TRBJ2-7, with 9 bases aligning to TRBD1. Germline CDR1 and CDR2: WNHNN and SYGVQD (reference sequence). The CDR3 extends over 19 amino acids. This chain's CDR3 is CATPPGTGFRRVEYYEQYF. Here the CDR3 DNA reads TGTGCCACACCTCCCGGGACAGGGTTTAGGAGAGTCGAATACTACGAGCAGTACTTC.

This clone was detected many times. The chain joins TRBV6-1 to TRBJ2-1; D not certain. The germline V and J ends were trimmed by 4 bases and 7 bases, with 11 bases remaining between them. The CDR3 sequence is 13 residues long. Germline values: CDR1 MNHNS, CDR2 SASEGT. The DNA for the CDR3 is TGTGCCAGCAGTGGACGGTCCGGGAATGAGCAGTTCTTC. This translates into CASSGRSGNEQFF.

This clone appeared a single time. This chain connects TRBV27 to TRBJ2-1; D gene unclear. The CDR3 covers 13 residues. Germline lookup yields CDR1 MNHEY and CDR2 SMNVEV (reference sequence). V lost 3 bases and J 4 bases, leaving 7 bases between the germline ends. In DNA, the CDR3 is TGTGCCAGCAGTTTCTCCCCTTACAATGAGCAGTTCTTC. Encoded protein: CASSFSPYNEQFF.

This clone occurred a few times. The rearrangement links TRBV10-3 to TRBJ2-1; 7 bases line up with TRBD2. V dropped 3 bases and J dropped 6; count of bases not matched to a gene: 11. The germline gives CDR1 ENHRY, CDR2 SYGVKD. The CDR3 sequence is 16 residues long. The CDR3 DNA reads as TGTGCCATCAGTGAAATCGGCGGACTAGTGATCAATGAGCAGTTCTTC. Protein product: CAISEIGGLVINEQFF.

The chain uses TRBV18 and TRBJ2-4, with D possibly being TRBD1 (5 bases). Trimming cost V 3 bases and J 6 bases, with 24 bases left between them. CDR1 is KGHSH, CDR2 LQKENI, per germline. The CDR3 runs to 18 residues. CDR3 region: CASSPRQGQGIVGNIQYF. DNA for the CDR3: TGTGCCAGCTCACCCCGTCAGGGCCAGGGCATTGTAGGAAACATTCAGTACTTC.

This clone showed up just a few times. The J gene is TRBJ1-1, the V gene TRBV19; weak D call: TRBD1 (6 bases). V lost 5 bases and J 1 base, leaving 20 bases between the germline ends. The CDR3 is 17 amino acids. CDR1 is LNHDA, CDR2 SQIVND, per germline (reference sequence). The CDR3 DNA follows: TGTGCCAGTAGTCCTGCGGGGGGCAGGGCAAGGAACACTGAAGCTTTCTTT. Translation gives CASSPAGGRARNTEAFF.

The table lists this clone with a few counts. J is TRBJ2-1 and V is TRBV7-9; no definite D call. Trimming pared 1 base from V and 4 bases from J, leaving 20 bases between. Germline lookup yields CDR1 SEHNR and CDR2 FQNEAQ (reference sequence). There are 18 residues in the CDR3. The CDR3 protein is CASSLELPGAHLYNEQFF. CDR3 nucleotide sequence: TGTGCCAGCAGCTTAGAGCTGCCTGGAGCCCATCTTTACAATGAGCAGTTCTTC.

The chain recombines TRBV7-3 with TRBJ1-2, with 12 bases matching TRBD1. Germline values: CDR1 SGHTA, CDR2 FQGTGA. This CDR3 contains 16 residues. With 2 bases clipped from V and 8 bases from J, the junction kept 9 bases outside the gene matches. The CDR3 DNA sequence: TGTGCCAGCAGCTTAGAACCGGGACAGGGGGCGCGAGGCTACACCTTC. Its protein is CASSLEPGQGARGYTF.

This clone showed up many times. The CDR3 loop is CASSLVPEREQFF. The CDR3 DNA follows: TGTGCCAGCAGCTTAGTCCCAGAACGTGAGCAGTTCTTC. This chain connects TRBV7-3 to TRBJ2-1; unclear D gene. Looked up from germline, CDR1 is SGHTA and CDR2 is FQGTGA. The CDR3 consists of 13 residues. Trimming left V 2 bases short and J 9 bases short, with 11 bases between.

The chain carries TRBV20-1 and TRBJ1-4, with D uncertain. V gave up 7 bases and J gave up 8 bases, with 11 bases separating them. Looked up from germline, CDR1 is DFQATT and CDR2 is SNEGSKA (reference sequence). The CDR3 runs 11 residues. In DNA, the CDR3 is TGCAGTGTCGCCTCCGGGGAAAAACTGTTTTTT. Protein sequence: CSVASGEKLFF.

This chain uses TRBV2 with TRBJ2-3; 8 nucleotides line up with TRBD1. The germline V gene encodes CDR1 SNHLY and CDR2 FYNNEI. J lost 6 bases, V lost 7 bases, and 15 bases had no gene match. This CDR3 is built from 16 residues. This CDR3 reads CASNHRGETVADTQYF. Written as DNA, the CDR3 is TGTGCCAGCAACCACAGGGGGGAGACTGTCGCGGATACGCAGTATTTT.

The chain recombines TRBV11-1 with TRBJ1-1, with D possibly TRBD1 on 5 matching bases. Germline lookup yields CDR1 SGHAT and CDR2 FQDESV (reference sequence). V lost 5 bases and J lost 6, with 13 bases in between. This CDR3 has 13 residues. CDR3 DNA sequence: TGTGCCAGCAGCAAGCGGAGGGGAGCTGAAGCTTTCTTT. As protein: CASSKRRGAEAFF.

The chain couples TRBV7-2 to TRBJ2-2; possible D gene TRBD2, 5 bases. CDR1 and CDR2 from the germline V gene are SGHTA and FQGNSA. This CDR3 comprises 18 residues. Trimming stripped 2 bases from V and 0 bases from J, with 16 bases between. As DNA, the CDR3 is TGTGCCAGCAGCTTAAACCCCAAGACGGGAACGAACACCGGGGAGCTGTTTTTT. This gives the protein CASSLNPKTGTNTGELFF.